These 2 T cell receptor beta chains were sequenced from one sample in a study of control samples from healthy donors and cancer patients. Generated by immunoSEQ multiplex PCR, the TCRdb table keeps only in-frame clones and is missing some. Of about 150,000 clones listed, roughly 89% are singletons. Sequenced input: blood. Receptors originate from a man aged 25 to 45 in good health.

The V and J genes are TRBV13 and TRBJ2-7, with 11 bases aligning to TRBD1. Germline trimming cut 6 bases from V and 4 bases from J; bases unmatched to any gene: 2. There are 13 residues in the CDR3. The V gene's germline CDR1 is PRHDT and CDR2 FYEKMQ (reference sequence). The CDR3 DNA is TGTGCCAGCAGGGGGGACAGGGGGTACGAGCAGTACTTC. Its translation is CASRGDRGYEQYF.

This clone was seen once. V is TRBV24-1 and J is TRBJ2-7; 9 nucleotides match TRBD1. V lost 2 bases to trimming and J lost 3 bases; unmatched junction nucleotides: 4. In germline, CDR1 is KGHDR, CDR2 SFDVKD. There are 15 residues in the CDR3. Written as DNA, the CDR3 is TGTGCCACCAGTGATTCGCCGGACAGGGGCTACGAGCAGTACTTC. Its translation is CATSDSPDRGYEQYF.